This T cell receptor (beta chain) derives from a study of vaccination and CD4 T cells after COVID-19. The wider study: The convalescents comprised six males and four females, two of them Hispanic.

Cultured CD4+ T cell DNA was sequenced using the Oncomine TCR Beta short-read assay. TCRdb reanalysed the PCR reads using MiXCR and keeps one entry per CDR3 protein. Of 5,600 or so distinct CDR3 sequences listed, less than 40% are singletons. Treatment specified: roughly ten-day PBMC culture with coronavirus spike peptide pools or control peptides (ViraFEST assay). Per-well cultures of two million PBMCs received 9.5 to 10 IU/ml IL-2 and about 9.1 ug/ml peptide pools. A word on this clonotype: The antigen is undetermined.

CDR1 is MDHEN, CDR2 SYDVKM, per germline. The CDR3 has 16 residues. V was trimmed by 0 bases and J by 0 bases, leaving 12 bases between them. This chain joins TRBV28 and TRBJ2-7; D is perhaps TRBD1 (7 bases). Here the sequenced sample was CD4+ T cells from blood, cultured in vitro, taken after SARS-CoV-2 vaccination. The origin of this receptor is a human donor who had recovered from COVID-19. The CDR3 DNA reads TGTGCCAGCAGTTTATGGGGGGGACAGAGCTCCTACGAGCAGTACTTC. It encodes CASSLWGGQSSYEQYF. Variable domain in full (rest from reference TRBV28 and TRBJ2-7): DVKVTQSSRYLVKRTGEKVFLECVQDMDHENMFWYRQDPGLGLRLIYFSYDVKMKEKGDIPEGYSVSREKKERFSLILESASTNQTSMYLCASSLWGGQSSYEQYFGPGTRLTVT.